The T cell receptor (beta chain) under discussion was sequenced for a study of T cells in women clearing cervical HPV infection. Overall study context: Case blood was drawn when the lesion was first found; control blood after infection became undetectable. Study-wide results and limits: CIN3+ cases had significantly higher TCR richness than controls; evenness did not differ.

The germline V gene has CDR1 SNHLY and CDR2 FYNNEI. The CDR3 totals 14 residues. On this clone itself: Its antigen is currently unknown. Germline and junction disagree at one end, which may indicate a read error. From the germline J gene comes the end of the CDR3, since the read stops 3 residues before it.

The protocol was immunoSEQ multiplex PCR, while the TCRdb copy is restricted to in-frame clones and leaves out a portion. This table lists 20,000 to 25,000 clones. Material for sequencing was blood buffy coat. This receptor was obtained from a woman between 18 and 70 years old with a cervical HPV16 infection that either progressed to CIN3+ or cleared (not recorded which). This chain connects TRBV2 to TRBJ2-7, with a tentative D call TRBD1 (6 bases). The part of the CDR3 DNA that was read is TGTGGCAGCAGTTATACTACAGGGAATTACGAG. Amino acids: CGSSYTTGNYE. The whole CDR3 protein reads CGSSYTTGNYEQYF.